These T cell receptor beta chains were read from a single sample in a study of cytomegalovirus exposure and HLA in healthy donors. Some clones are missing from TCRdb's copy, which holds only in-frame ones; the method was immunoSEQ multiplex PCR. This table has about 110,000 clones, roughly 80% appearing once. Input material: PBMCs. These receptors all come from a woman aged 40 to 55 in good health and CMV-seropositive. CDR3s include the opening cysteine and the closing phenylalanine or tryptophan. Fields, in order: V gene, J gene, clone size, CDR3 length, D gene, CDR3 protein, CDR3 DNA. D genes are given only for firm matches. The size of a clone is reported for some rows only, either as once, few or many, or as a class for expanded clones.

v_gene: TRBV6-5
j_gene: TRBJ2-5
abundance: .
len: 11
d_gene: TRBD2
CDR3aa: CASSGGGDQYF
CDR3nt: TGTGCCAGCAGCGGCGGGGGGGACCAGTACTTC

v_gene: TRBV7-8
j_gene: TRBJ2-7
abundance: .
len: 17
d_gene: TRBD2
CDR3aa: CASSLLPAGVISYEQYF
CDR3nt: TGTGCCAGCAGCTTACTCCCAGCGGGAGTGATCTCCTACGAGCAGTACTTC

v_gene: TRBV4-1
j_gene: TRBJ1-5
abundance: .
len: 15
d_gene: TRBD1
CDR3aa: CASSQLGQGNQPQHF
CDR3nt: TGCGCCAGCAGCCAACTAGGACAGGGCAATCAGCCCCAGCATTTT

v_gene: TRBV7-8
j_gene: TRBJ2-1
abundance: .
len: 19
d_gene: TRBD2
CDR3aa: CASSHRLAGDPLTYNEQFF
CDR3nt: TGTGCCAGCAGCCATAGGCTAGCGGGAGATCCTCTAACCTACAATGAGCAGTTCTTC

v_gene: TRBV6-1
j_gene: TRBJ1-1
abundance: .
len: 14
d_gene: TRBD1
CDR3aa: CASSFRDRATEAFF
CDR3nt: TGTGCCAGCAGTTTCCGGGACAGGGCAACTGAAGCTTTCTTT

v_gene: TRBV5-1
j_gene: TRBJ2-7
abundance: .
len: 15
d_gene: .
CDR3aa: CASSLGGSFHYEQYF
CDR3nt: TGCGCCAGCAGCTTGGGCGGCAGCTTTCACTACGAGCAGTACTTC

v_gene: TRBV12-5
j_gene: TRBJ2-7
abundance: .
len: 15
d_gene: .
CDR3aa: CASGLVLGLVYEQYF
CDR3nt: TGTGCTAGTGGTTTGGTACTAGGGCTGGTCTACGAGCAGTACTTC

v_gene: TRBV4-3
j_gene: TRBJ1-5
abundance: .
len: 16
d_gene: .
CDR3aa: CASSQEQTHSNQPQHF
CDR3nt: TGCGCCAGCAGCCAAGAACAGACCCATAGCAATCAGCCCCAGCATTTT

v_gene: TRBV5-1
j_gene: TRBJ2-1
abundance: .
len: 16
d_gene: .
CDR3aa: CASSFKVPGEGNEQFF
CDR3nt: TGCGCCAGCAGCTTTAAAGTACCGGGAGAGGGGAATGAGCAGTTCTTC

v_gene: TRBV19
j_gene: TRBJ2-5
abundance: .
len: 12
d_gene: .
CDR3aa: CASSPNPPTQYF
CDR3nt: TGTGCCAGTAGCCCTAACCCGCCGACCCAGTACTTC

v_gene: TRBV29-1
j_gene: TRBJ1-2
abundance: .
len: 14
d_gene: .
CDR3aa: CSVETPEVSGGYTF
CDR3nt: TGCAGCGTTGAAACTCCGGAGGTGTCGGGAGGCTACACCTTC

v_gene: TRBV11-2
j_gene: TRBJ2-2
abundance: .
len: 17
d_gene: .
CDR3aa: CASSVTYNGEHTGELFF
CDR3nt: TGTGCCAGCAGCGTCACCTACAACGGAGAGCACACCGGGGAGCTGTTTTTT

v_gene: TRBV5-1
j_gene: TRBJ1-6
abundance: .
len: 17
d_gene: .
CDR3aa: CASSRLFQSSYNSPLHF
CDR3nt: TGCGCCAGCAGCCGACTATTCCAGAGCTCCTATAATTCACCCCTCCACTTT

v_gene: TRBV28
j_gene: TRBJ2-3
abundance: .
len: 17
d_gene: TRBD2
CDR3aa: CASIIYPERGGPDTQYF
CDR3nt: TGTGCCAGCATCATCTACCCCGAACGGGGGGGCCCTGATACGCAGTATTTT

v_gene: TRBV5-1
j_gene: TRBJ2-5
abundance: .
len: 18
d_gene: TRBD2
CDR3aa: CASSLEEGTSALQGTQYF
CDR3nt: TGCGCCAGCAGCTTGGAGGAGGGGACTAGCGCACTACAAGGGACCCAGTACTTC

v_gene: TRBV4-2
j_gene: TRBJ2-7
abundance: .
len: 16
d_gene: .
CDR3aa: CASSQPHGGAVYEQYF
CDR3nt: TGTGCCAGCAGCCAGCCTCATGGGGGGGCCGTGTACGAGCAGTACTTC

v_gene: TRBV4-1
j_gene: TRBJ2-5
abundance: .
len: 14
d_gene: .
CDR3aa: CASSQDSAKETQYF
CDR3nt: TGCGCCAGCAGCCAAGATAGTGCCAAAGAGACCCAGTACTTC

v_gene: TRBV4-2
j_gene: TRBJ1-5
abundance: .
len: 17
d_gene: .
CDR3aa: CASSQGPLLEGNQPQHF
CDR3nt: TGTGCCAGCAGCCAGGGGCCCCTTCTAGAGGGCAATCAGCCCCAGCATTTT

v_gene: TRBV21-1
j_gene: TRBJ2-5
abundance: .
len: 17
d_gene: .
CDR3aa: CASSKGPGQGRTETQYF
CDR3nt: TGTGCCAGCAGCAAGGGACCGGGACAGGGGCGAACAGAGACCCAGTACTTC

v_gene: TRBV13
j_gene: TRBJ2-2
abundance: .
len: 14
d_gene: .
CDR3aa: CASSLGRYTGGLFF
CDR3nt: TGTGCCAGCAGCTTAGGACGGTACACCGGGGGGCTGTTTTTT

v_gene: TRBV5-1
j_gene: TRBJ2-7
abundance: .
len: 13
d_gene: .
CDR3aa: CASSSGQPYEQYF
CDR3nt: TGCGCCAGCAGCTCGGGACAACCCTACGAGCAGTACTTC

v_gene: TRBV15
j_gene: TRBJ2-7
abundance: once
len: 13
d_gene: TRBD1
CDR3aa: CATSWDREYEQYF
CDR3nt: TGTGCCACCAGCTGGGACAGGGAGTACGAGCAGTACTTC